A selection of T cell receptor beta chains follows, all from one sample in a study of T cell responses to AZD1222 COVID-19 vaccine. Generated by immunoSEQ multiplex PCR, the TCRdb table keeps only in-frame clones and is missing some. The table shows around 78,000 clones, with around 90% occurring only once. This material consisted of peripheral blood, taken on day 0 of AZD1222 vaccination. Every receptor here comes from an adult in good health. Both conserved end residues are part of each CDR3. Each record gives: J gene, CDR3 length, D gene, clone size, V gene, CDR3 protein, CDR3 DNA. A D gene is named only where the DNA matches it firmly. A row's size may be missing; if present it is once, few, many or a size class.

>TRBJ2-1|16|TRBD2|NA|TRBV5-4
CASSLGGAGGQNEQFF
TGTGCCAGCAGCTTGGGAGGTGCGGGGGGGCAAAATGAGCAGTTCTTC
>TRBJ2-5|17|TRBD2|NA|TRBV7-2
CASSFRSGGAKSETQYF
TGTGCCAGCAGCTTCCGAAGCGGGGGGGCCAAGTCTGAGACCCAGTACTTC
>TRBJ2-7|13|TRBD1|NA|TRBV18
CASRDSSSYEQYF
TGTGCCAGCCGGGACAGCTCCTCCTACGAGCAGTACTTC
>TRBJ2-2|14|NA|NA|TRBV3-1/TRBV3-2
CASSLQGRTGELFF
TGTGCCAGCAGCTTACAGGGGAGGACCGGGGAGCTGTTTTTT
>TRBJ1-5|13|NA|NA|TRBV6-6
CASTPGDNQPQHF
TGTGCCAGCACGCCAGGGGATAATCAGCCCCAGCATTTT
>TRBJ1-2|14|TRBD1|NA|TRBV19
CASSWGAGGYGYTF
TGTGCCAGTAGTTGGGGTGCAGGGGGCTATGGCTACACCTTC
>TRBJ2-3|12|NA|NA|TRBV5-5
CASSRIGDTQYF
TGTGCCAGCAGCCGTATAGGGGATACGCAGTATTTT
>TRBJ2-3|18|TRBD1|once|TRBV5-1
CASSQLTGTGGRTDTQYF
TGCGCCAGCAGCCAACTCACCGGGACAGGGGGGCGCACAGATACGCAGTATTTT
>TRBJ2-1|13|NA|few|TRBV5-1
CASSLRGAGEQFF
TGCGCCAGCAGCTTGCGGGGGGCGGGTGAGCAGTTCTTC
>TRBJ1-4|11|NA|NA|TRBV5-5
CASRGNEKLFF
TGTGCCAGCCGGGGAAATGAAAAACTGTTTTTT
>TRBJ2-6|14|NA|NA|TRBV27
CASSLSTGANVLTF
TGTGCCAGCAGTTTATCCACTGGGGCCAACGTCCTGACTTTC
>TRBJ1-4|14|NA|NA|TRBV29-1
CSVRGESTNEKLFF
TGCAGCGTCAGGGGCGAGTCAACTAATGAAAAACTGTTTTTT
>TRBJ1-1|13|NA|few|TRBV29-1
CSVAFGGDTEAFF
TGCAGCGTTGCTTTTGGGGGGGACACTGAAGCTTTCTTT
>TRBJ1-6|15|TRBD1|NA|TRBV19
CATGWGDRDASPLHF
TGTGCCACCGGATGGGGGGACAGGGATGCGTCACCCCTCCACTTT
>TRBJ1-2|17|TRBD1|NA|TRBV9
CASSVVGQGAGGRGYTF
TGTGCCAGCAGCGTAGTTGGACAGGGGGCAGGCGGTAGGGGCTACACCTTC
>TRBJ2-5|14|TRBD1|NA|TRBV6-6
CASMKGGAGWTQYF
TGTGCCAGCATGAAAGGGGGCGCAGGGTGGACCCAGTACTTC
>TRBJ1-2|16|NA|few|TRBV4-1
CASSQAQSAQAYGYTF
TGCGCCAGCAGCCAAGCCCAAAGCGCACAAGCCTATGGCTACACCTTC
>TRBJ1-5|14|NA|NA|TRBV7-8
CASSKDNSNQPQHF
TGTGCCAGCAGCAAGGATAATAGCAATCAGCCCCAGCATTTT
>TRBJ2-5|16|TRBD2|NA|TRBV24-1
CATSDSSGGASETQYF
TGTGCCACCAGTGATTCGAGCGGGGGGGCGTCGGAGACCCAGTACTTC
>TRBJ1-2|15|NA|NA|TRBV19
CASSKAPAVQGGYTF
TGTGCCAGTAGTAAGGCCCCGGCAGTCCAGGGGGGCTACACCTTC
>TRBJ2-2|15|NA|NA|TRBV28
CASRSTRLGSGELFF
TGTGCCAGCAGATCCACTAGGCTCGGGAGCGGGGAGCTGTTTTTT
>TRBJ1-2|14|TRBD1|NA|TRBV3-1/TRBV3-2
CASSFQTGAYGYTF
TGTGCCAGCAGCTTTCAGACAGGGGCCTATGGCTACACCTTC
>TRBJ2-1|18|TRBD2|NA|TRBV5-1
CASSLRTSGGAPYNEQFF
TGCGCCAGCAGCTTGCGGACGAGCGGGGGGGCTCCCTACAATGAGCAGTTCTTC
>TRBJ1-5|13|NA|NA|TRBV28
CASSLVRGQPQHF
TGTGCCAGCAGTTTGGTTCGGGGTCAGCCCCAGCATTTT
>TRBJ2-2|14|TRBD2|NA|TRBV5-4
CASSGLAGAGELFF
TGTGCCAGCAGTGGACTAGCAGGCGCCGGGGAGCTGTTTTTT
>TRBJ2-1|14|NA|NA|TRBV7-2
CASSLKADYNEQFF
TGTGCCAGCAGCTTAAAAGCGGATTACAATGAGCAGTTCTTC
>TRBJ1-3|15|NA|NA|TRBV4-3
CASTLDGGSGNTIYF
TGCGCCAGCACTTTAGACGGAGGCTCTGGAAACACCATATATTTT
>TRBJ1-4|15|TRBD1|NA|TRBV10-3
CAIRQGAGTNEKLFF
TGTGCCATCAGACAGGGGGCAGGAACTAATGAAAAACTGTTTTTT
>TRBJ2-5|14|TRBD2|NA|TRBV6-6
CASSRTSGAVTQYF
TGTGCCAGCAGCCGGACTAGCGGGGCGGTGACCCAGTACTTC
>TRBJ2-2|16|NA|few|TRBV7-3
CASSLLGGSNTGELFF
TGTGCCAGCAGCTTATTAGGGGGATCGAACACCGGGGAGCTGTTTTTT
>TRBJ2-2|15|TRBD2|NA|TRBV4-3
CASSQGLATTGELFF
TGCGCCAGCAGCCAAGGACTAGCAACCACCGGGGAGCTGTTTTTT
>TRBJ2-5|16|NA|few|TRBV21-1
CASSKVSGGAEETQYF
TGTGCCAGCAGCAAAGTTAGCGGGGGGGCGGAGGAGACCCAGTACTTC
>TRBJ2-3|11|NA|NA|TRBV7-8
CASSLKDTQYF
TGTGCCAGCAGCCTTAAAGATACGCAGTATTTT
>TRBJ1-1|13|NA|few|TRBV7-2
CASSYDRNTEAFF
TGTGCCAGCAGCTACGACAGGAACACTGAAGCTTTCTTT
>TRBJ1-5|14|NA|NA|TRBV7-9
CASSLLGNNQPQHF
TGTGCCAGCAGCTTATTGGGCAACAATCAGCCCCAGCATTTT
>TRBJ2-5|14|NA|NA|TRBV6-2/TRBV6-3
CASSGAGRPETQYF
TGTGCCAGCAGTGGGGCGGGCCGCCCGGAGACCCAGTACTTC
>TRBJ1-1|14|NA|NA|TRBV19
CASSLQVGNTEAFF
TGTGCCAGTAGTCTACAGGTGGGGAACACTGAAGCTTTCTTT
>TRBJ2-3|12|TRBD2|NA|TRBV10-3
CAISAGGDTQYF
TGTGCCATCAGTGCGGGGGGAGATACGCAGTATTTT
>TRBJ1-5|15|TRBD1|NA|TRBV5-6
CASSSGQGQSQPQHF
TGTGCCAGCAGCTCTGGACAGGGGCAAAGTCAGCCCCAGCATTTT
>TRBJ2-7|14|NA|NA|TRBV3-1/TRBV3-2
CASSQVRQEYEQYF
TGTGCCAGCAGCCAAGTTCGCCAGGAGTACGAGCAGTACTTC
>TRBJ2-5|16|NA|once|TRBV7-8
CASSFYRNVREETQYF
TGTGCCAGCAGCTTTTACCGAAACGTAAGGGAGGAGACCCAGTACTTC
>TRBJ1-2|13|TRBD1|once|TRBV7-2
CASSQQGARGYTF
TGTGCCAGCAGTCAACAGGGGGCCAGGGGCTACACCTTC
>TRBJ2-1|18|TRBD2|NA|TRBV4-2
CASSQGLAGRTTLYEQFF
TGTGCCAGCAGCCAAGGCCTAGCGGGGAGAACCACATTATATGAGCAGTTCTTC
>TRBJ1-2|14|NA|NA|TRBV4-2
CASSQEAGIAGYTF
TGTGCCAGCAGCCAAGAAGCAGGGATCGCCGGCTACACCTTC
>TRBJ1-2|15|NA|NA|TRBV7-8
CASSLNLHGFYGYTF
TGTGCCAGCAGCTTAAACCTCCATGGGTTCTATGGCTACACCTTC
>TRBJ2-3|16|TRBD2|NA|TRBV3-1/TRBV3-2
CASSPIAGGDTDTQYF
TGTGCCAGCAGCCCAATAGCGGGGGGGGACACAGATACGCAGTATTTT
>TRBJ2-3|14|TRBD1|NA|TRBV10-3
CAIRGGRYTDTQYF
TGTGCCATCAGAGGGGGCAGATACACAGATACGCAGTATTTT
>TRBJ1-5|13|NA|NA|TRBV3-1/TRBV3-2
CASSQDLEQPQHF
TGTGCCAGCAGCCAAGATCTGGAACAGCCCCAGCATTTT
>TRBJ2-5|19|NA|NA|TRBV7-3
CASSLGGKRGNSQSETQYF
TGTGCCAGCAGCTTAGGGGGAAAGAGGGGAAATAGCCAATCAGAGACCCAGTACTTC
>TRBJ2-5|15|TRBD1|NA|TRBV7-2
CASSLGDRDQETQYF
TGTGCCAGCAGCTTAGGGGACAGGGACCAAGAGACCCAGTACTTC
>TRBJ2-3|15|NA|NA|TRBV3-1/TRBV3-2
CASSQDRVRTDTQYF
TGTGCCAGCAGCCAAGACAGGGTGAGAACAGATACGCAGTATTTT
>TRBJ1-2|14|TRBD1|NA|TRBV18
CASSPDREARGYTF
TGTGCCAGCTCGCCAGACAGGGAGGCTCGGGGCTACACCTTC
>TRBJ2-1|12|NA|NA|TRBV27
CASSPRGHEQFF
TGTGCCAGCAGTCCACGGGGCCATGAGCAGTTCTTC
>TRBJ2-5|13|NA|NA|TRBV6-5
CASSSIDRETQYF
TGTGCCAGCAGTAGTATTGACAGAGAGACCCAGTACTTC
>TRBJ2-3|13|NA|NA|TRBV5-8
CASSLVASDTQYF
TGTGCCAGCAGCTTGGTAGCATCAGATACGCAGTATTTT
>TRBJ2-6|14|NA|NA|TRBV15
CATSSETGANVLTF
TGTGCTACCAGCAGCGAGACTGGGGCCAACGTCCTGACTTTC